This TCR beta chain stems from a study of T cell changes during pregnancy in multiple sclerosis. Germline V CDR1 and CDR2: SGHDN, FVKESK. V dropped 4 bases and J dropped 6; count of bases not matched to a gene: 3. The CDR3 spans 13 residues. TCRdb's copy holds only in-frame clones and misses some; the assay was immunoSEQ multiplex PCR. The data show fewer than 40,000 clones, with approximately 90% seen just once and around 13% held by the top ten. This clone occurred a few times. This TCR came from a female donor with multiple sclerosis, enrolled in a pregnancy study. The V and J genes are TRBV14 and TRBJ1-1, with 9 nucleotides matching TRBD1. This sample comprised CD8+ T cells from peripheral blood mononuclear cells, obtained in the first trimester of pregnancy. CDR3: CASSPRTGAEAFF. The CDR3 DNA reads as TGTGCCAGCAGCCCGAGGACAGGGGCTGAAGCTTTCTTT.